This T cell receptor beta chain was captured by sequencing in a study of Graves' ophthalmopathy and Graves' hyperthyroidism. RNA served as the template for amplifying TCR beta CDR3 regions. Scientists carried out first-round RT-PCR using HTBI primers and then a second-round multiplex PCR. MiXCR, applied by TCRdb to the multiplex PCR reads, yields one record per CDR3 protein. The sample shows more than 300,000 distinct CDR3 sequences, 15% to 20% of them seen only once. With 8 bases clipped from V and 14 bases from J, the junction kept 19 bases outside the gene matches. In germline, CDR1 is MNHEY, CDR2 SMNVEV (reference sequence). The CDR3 has 14 amino acids.

This TCR was sampled from an adult woman with stable Graves' hyperthyroidism. The V call is TRBV27, the J call TRBJ1-1, with TRBD1 matching over 8 bases. Sequenced material: peripheral blood. CDR3 sequence: CASGSTLGQDCEFF. In nucleotides, the CDR3 is TGTGCCAGCGGTTCAACCCTGGGACAGGATTGTGAGTTCTTT.